These T cell receptor beta chains were read from a single sample in a study of CD4 T cells in relation to SARS-CoV-2 and coronaviruses. What these receptors recognize is not known. The table came from immunoSEQ multiplex PCR; TCRdb's copy has only in-frame clones and leaves some out. This sample has about 20,000 clones, with 60% to 85% found just once. Specimen: CD4+ T cells from PBMCs, cultured in vitro. These TCRs come from a human donor in good health. Both conserved end residues are part of each CDR3. The D gene is left open where the match is weak. A row's size may be missing; if present it is once, few, many or a size class.

size,D,V,J,DNA,CDR3
.,.,TRBV2,TRBJ2-2,TGTGCCAGCAGGACAGAAAACACCGGGGAGCTGTTTTTT,CASRTENTGELFF
.,.,TRBV6-1,TRBJ1-1,TGTGCCAGCAGTGAGGGCCTTTCGGACACTGAAGCTTTCTTT,CASSEGLSDTEAFF
.,.,TRBV28,TRBJ2-7,TGTGCCAGCAGTTCGCCGCGGGGTTCAGGGGGATCCTACGAGCAGTACTTC,CASSSPRGSGGSYEQYF
.,.,TRBV20-1,TRBJ2-7,TGCAGTGCTAGTCGAACAGGGACGAGCGAGCAGTACTTC,CSASRTGTSEQYF
once,.,TRBV11-2,TRBJ1-1,TGTGCCAGCAGCTCACCCGGGACAGAAGCTTTCTTT,CASSSPGTEAFF
.,TRBD1,TRBV5-4,TRBJ2-5,TGTGCCAGCAGCAGATACAGGGGAACCCCCTACGGGGAGACCCAGTACTTC,CASSRYRGTPYGETQYF
.,TRBD1,TRBV5-1,TRBJ1-2,TGCGCCAGCAGCCCGGGACAGGTCGTCGATGGCTACACCTTC,CASSPGQVVDGYTF
.,.,TRBV7-2,TRBJ1-1,TGTGCCAGCAGCTGGGGACGAGGGAACACTGAAGCTTTCTTT,CASSWGRGNTEAFF
.,.,TRBV6-1,TRBJ1-1,TGTGCCAGCAGTGAGCTGGGACCGAACACTGAAGCTTTCTTT,CASSELGPNTEAFF
.,.,TRBV5-1,TRBJ2-1,TGCGCCAGCAGCTTAGATTTCGGTGAGCAGTTCTTC,CASSLDFGEQFF
.,TRBD2,TRBV6-4,TRBJ2-5,TGTGCCAGCAGTGACTCGGCTAGCGGGAGCCCAGAGACCCAGTACTTC,CASSDSASGSPETQYF
few,.,TRBV19,TRBJ1-3,TGTGCCACGCGGACGCCCGAAGGGAGAAACACCATATATTTT,CATRTPEGRNTIYF
.,.,TRBV14,TRBJ2-3,TGTGCCAGCAGTTACCAGGGGGGCGTAGATACGCAGTATTTT,CASSYQGGVDTQYF
.,.,TRBV15,TRBJ1-3,TGTGCCACCAGCAGAAGGAGACAGCTCTCTGGAAACACCATATATTTT,CATSRRRQLSGNTIYF
few,.,TRBV4-1,TRBJ2-7,TGCGCCAGCAGCCAGGGGGGGCAGGGCGGCTACGAGCAGTACTTC,CASSQGGQGGYEQYF
.,TRBD1,TRBV2,TRBJ1-1,TGTGCCAGCAGTGAACAGGGGGAGTCAACTGAAGCTTTCTTT,CASSEQGESTEAFF
.,.,TRBV11-1,TRBJ2-3,TGTGCCAGCAGCTTAGATGCTAACACAGATACGCAGTATTTT,CASSLDANTDTQYF
.,.,TRBV28,TRBJ1-2,TGTGCCAGCAGTTTATCGACAGGCGCTAACTATGGCTACACCTTC,CASSLSTGANYGYTF
.,TRBD1,TRBV28,TRBJ2-6,TGTGCCAGCAGTCCGACAGGGATGAGGGGGGCCAACGTCCTGACTTTC,CASSPTGMRGANVLTF
.,.,TRBV6-1,TRBJ2-7,TGTGCCAGCAGTGAACAAGGCTCCTACGAGCAGTACTTC,CASSEQGSYEQYF
few,.,TRBV10-1,TRBJ2-2,TGCGCCAGCAGTGAGAATCTATGGGCGGCGGGGACCGGGGAGCTGTTTTTT,CASSENLWAAGTGELFF
.,.,TRBV3-1/TRBV3-2,TRBJ2-1,TGTGCCAGCAGCCAAAGACAGCAGCCCCACAATGAGCAGTTCTTC,CASSQRQQPHNEQFF
.,.,TRBV9,TRBJ1-1,TGTGCCAGCAGCGTAGGGGGTTTGGGCACTGAAGCTTTCTTT,CASSVGGLGTEAFF
.,TRBD2,TRBV10-1,TRBJ2-2,TGCGCCAGCAGTGAGTCGAGGGGGACTAGCGGGAGTACCGGGGAGCTGTTTTTT,CASSESRGTSGSTGELFF
.,.,TRBV12-3/TRBV12-4,TRBJ1-5,TGTGCCAGCAGTTTAGGGGGAATTCAGCCCCAGCATTTT,CASSLGGIQPQHF
few,.,TRBV19,TRBJ2-2,TGTGCCAGTAGTATGGGGGTGTCCGGGGAGCTGTTTTTT,CASSMGVSGELFF
.,TRBD1,TRBV15,TRBJ1-2,TGTGCCACCAGCAGACGACAGGGATTTGCCGGCTACACCTTC,CATSRRQGFAGYTF
few,.,TRBV2,TRBJ2-3,TGTGCCAGCAGGACAGTCACAGATACGCAGTATTTT,CASRTVTDTQYF
.,.,TRBV2,TRBJ2-1,TGTGCCAGCCTCTTGTCCGCTCGAGGAGAGCAGTTCTTC,CASLLSARGEQFF
few,.,TRBV9,TRBJ2-1,TGTGCCAGCAGCCCGCGACTACCCGTTGTCAATGAGCAGTTCTTC,CASSPRLPVVNEQFF
.,.,TRBV30,TRBJ1-4,TGTGCCTGGAGCGGAAGGAGGAAGCCTAATGAAAAACTGTTTTTT,CAWSGRRKPNEKLFF
.,.,TRBV2,TRBJ2-3,TGTGCCAGCAGTGATAGGAGGGCCACAGATACGCAGTATTTT,CASSDRRATDTQYF
once,.,TRBV19,TRBJ2-3,TGTGCCAGTAGCATCTTAGGCGGGATAAGGACAGATACGCAGTATTTT,CASSILGGIRTDTQYF
.,.,TRBV19,TRBJ2-2,TGTGCCAGTAGTACGACGGGTAACACCGGGGAGCTGTTTTTT,CASSTTGNTGELFF
.,TRBD1,TRBV7-9,TRBJ1-5,TGTGCCAGCAGCTCAGACAGGGTCGGACCCCAGCATTTT,CASSSDRVGPQHF
.,.,TRBV3-1/TRBV3-2,TRBJ1-5,TGTGCCAGCAGCCAAGATCTTACAGCGAATCAGCCCCAGCATTTT,CASSQDLTANQPQHF
once,TRBD1,TRBV24-1,TRBJ2-7,TGTGCCACCAGTAACGCTGGCAGGGGGACCTACGAGCAGTACTTC,CATSNAGRGTYEQYF
.,.,TRBV5-4,TRBJ1-2,TGTGCCAGCAGCTTGGAGGGAATTTATGGCTACACCTTC,CASSLEGIYGYTF
.,TRBD2,TRBV9,TRBJ2-7,TGTGCCAGCAGCGTAGCAGCGGGAGGGAGTTACGAGCAGTACTTC,CASSVAAGGSYEQYF
.,TRBD1,TRBV2,TRBJ1-2,TGTGCCAGCGGGGAGACAGGGGGGTCCTATGGCTACACCTTC,CASGETGGSYGYTF
.,TRBD2,TRBV2,TRBJ2-3,TGTGCCAGCAGTGAAATCGCAGCGGGAGGGCCGTACGGCACAGATACGCAGTATTTT,CASSEIAAGGPYGTDTQYF
.,.,TRBV7-9,TRBJ1-5,TGTGCCAGCAGCTTATCCTGGGAGACTAATAGCAATCAGCCCCAGCATTTT,CASSLSWETNSNQPQHF
few,TRBD1,TRBV6-4,TRBJ2-2,TGTGCCAGCAGGGGACAGGGGGACACCGGGGAGCTGTTTTTT,CASRGQGDTGELFF
.,.,TRBV7-3,TRBJ2-7,TGTGCCAGCAGCTTAGAGCGGGCCCCATCCTACGAGCAGTACTTC,CASSLERAPSYEQYF
.,TRBD2,TRBV7-8,TRBJ2-7,TGTGCCAGCAGCTTAGGTAGCGGGAGGGCACACGAGCAGTACTTC,CASSLGSGRAHEQYF
.,.,TRBV12-5,TRBJ1-4,TGTGCTAGTGGTCCATTAAGAGGTGAACTGTTTTTT,CASGPLRGELFF
.,TRBD1,TRBV5-6,TRBJ1-4,TGTGCCAGCAGCAGGTCCGGGACAGGGGATGAAAAACTGTTTTTT,CASSRSGTGDEKLFF
.,.,TRBV4-1,TRBJ2-1,TGCGCCAGCAGCCAAGGAGGCAGGGGAGAGCAGTTCTTC,CASSQGGRGEQFF
.,.,TRBV2,TRBJ1-5,TGTGCCAGCAGGACCGGACAGCTCAATCAGCCCCAGCATTTT,CASRTGQLNQPQHF
.,.,TRBV5-1,TRBJ1-4,TGCGCCAGCAGCTTAGTTTCAGGGTCAACTAATGAAAAACTGTTTTTT,CASSLVSGSTNEKLFF
few,.,TRBV7-9,TRBJ1-1,TGTGCCAGCAGCTCTCAGGGTGACACTGAAGCTTTCTTT,CASSSQGDTEAFF
.,.,TRBV6-5,TRBJ1-2,TGTGCCAGCAGTTACGCCATCCCCCACGGCTACACCTTC,CASSYAIPHGYTF
.,.,TRBV4-1,TRBJ2-3,TGCGCCAGCAGCCACCCCCCCGGGGGTAGCGGCACAGATACGCAGTATTTT,CASSHPPGGSGTDTQYF
.,TRBD2,TRBV2,TRBJ2-7,TGTGCCAGCGGGGGGGAAACTAGCGGGAGGGTCAAGTCCTACGAGCAGTACTTC,CASGGETSGRVKSYEQYF
.,.,TRBV30,TRBJ2-1,TGTGCCTGGGGCCGGTCGGTTTTGGCCGGGCAGGGAATCGGCCATGAGCAGTTCTTC,CAWGRSVLAGQGIGHEQFF